Shown below are 30 T cell receptor beta chains from a single sample sequenced in a study of blood T cell repertoires in COVID-19. Clones were sequenced by immunoSEQ multiplex PCR, and TCRdb holds only the in-frame ones, with some missing. The sample records nearly 25,000 clones, over 60% being singletons. Source material: peripheral blood. Source of these receptors: a woman aged 80 or over with acute or convalescent COVID-19.

The chain combines TRBV5-6 with TRBJ1-1; 9 bases align to TRBD1. CDR3 length: 17 amino acids. In germline, CDR1 is SGHDT, CDR2 YYEEEE. The ends lost 3 bases at V and 3 bases at J; junction bases unmatched: 12. For the CDR3, the DNA is TGTGCCAGCAGCTGGGAGGGACAGGGTTTTTATGACACTGAAGCTTTCTTT. This gives the protein CASSWEGQGFYDTEAFF. Filled out from reference TRBV5-6 and TRBJ1-1, the complete variable domain reads DAGVTQSPTHLIKTRGQQVTLRCSPKSGHDTVSWYQQALGQGPQFIFQYYEEEERQRGNFPDRFSGHQFPNYSSELNVNALLLGDSALYLCASSWEGQGFYDTEAFFGQGTRLTVV.

This clone has a single count. This sequence joins TRBV5-1 and TRBJ2-7; possibly TRBD1 for D (6 bases). The V end lost 2 bases, the J end lost 2 bases, and 11 bases lay between the germline ends. Germline V gene lookup returns CDR1 SGHRS and CDR2 YFSETQ. CDR3 length: 14 residues. The DNA of the CDR3 is TGCGCCAGCAGCTTAAATACAGGGACCTACGAGCAGTACTTC. It translates to CASSLNTGTYEQYF.

V is TRBV6-5 and J is TRBJ2-3, with TRBD2 matching over 8 bases. The CDR3 consists of 16 residues. The trim removed 1 base at V and 0 bases at J, leaving 3 bases unmatched. In germline, CDR1 is MNHEY, CDR2 SVGAGI. The CDR3 DNA reads as TGTGCCAGCAGTTACTTGAAGCGGGAGAGCACAGATACGCAGTATTTT. It translates to CASSYLKRESTDTQYF.

This clone has just a few counts. The rearrangement links TRBV19 to TRBJ1-5; 7 bases map to TRBD1. The germline V gene has CDR1 LNHDA and CDR2 SQIVND (reference sequence). This CDR3 is built from 15 residues. J lost 6 bases, V lost 5 bases, and 10 bases had no gene match. DNA for the CDR3: TGTGCCAGTAGTGCCCTAAATCAGGGGGGTCAGCCCCAGCATTTT. Its translation: CASSALNQGGQPQHF.

The V call is TRBV30, the J call TRBJ2-7, with TRBD1 matching over 9 bases. The germline gives CDR1 GTSNPN, CDR2 SVGIG (reference sequence). J was trimmed by 2 bases and V by 3 bases; bases with no gene match: 8. CDR3 length: 15 residues. The CDR3 loop reads CAWSPGQGIPYEQYF. In DNA, the CDR3 is TGTGCCTGGAGCCCGGGACAGGGAATACCCTACGAGCAGTACTTC.

The chain couples TRBV18 to TRBJ2-5; D gene uncertain. Germline lookup yields CDR1 KGHSH and CDR2 LQKENI. Trimming stripped 3 bases from V and 5 bases from J, with 16 bases between. The CDR3 runs 15 residues. In DNA, the CDR3 is TGTGCCAGCTCACCTAACCGATCCGGTGAGGAGACCCAGTACTTC. Its protein product is CASSPNRSGEETQYF.

The gene calls are TRBV5-8 and TRBJ2-7; D is unresolved. V shed 7 bases and J shed 3 bases, with 14 bases lying between them. This CDR3 region has 13 residues. The V gene's germline CDR1 is SGHTS and CDR2 YDEGEE. The CDR3 is CASVDVRIYEQYF. The CDR3 bases are TGTGCCAGCGTAGACGTCAGGATCTACGAGCAGTACTTC.

J is TRBJ2-5 and V is TRBV2; 10 bases match TRBD2. CDR1 is SNHLY, CDR2 FYNNEI, per germline. The V segment lost 7 bases and the J segment 2 bases; nucleotides outside the gene matches: 10. The CDR3 covers 16 residues. For the CDR3, the DNA is TGTGCCAGCATCCCCCGCACTAGCGGGGATCAAGAGACCCAGTACTTC. It translates to CASIPRTSGDQETQYF.

This clone came up a few times. V is TRBV3-1 (or the pseudogene TRBV3-2) and J is TRBJ1-6; 10 positions match TRBD1. This CDR3 comprises 15 residues. The J segment lost 6 bases and the V segment lost 4 bases, leaving 3 bases of the junction unmatched. CDR1 LGHDT and CDR2 YNNKEL come from the germline V gene (reference sequence). In nucleotides, the CDR3 is TGTGCCAGCAGCCTGACAGGGGGCCTTAATTCACCCCTCCACTTT. Its translation is CASSLTGGLNSPLHF.

This clone showed up just once. The V and J genes are TRBV19 and TRBJ1-2; 7 bases agree with TRBD1. The J segment lost 2 bases and the V segment lost 7 bases, leaving 10 bases of the junction unmatched. The CDR3 extends over 15 amino acids. Germline V lookup: CDR1 LNHDA, CDR2 SQIVND (reference sequence). CDR3 loop: CASMGGQASNYGYTF. CDR3 coding DNA: TGTGCCAGTATGGGAGGACAGGCCTCCAACTATGGCTACACCTTC.

The chain combines TRBV6-5 with TRBJ1-4, with D uncertain. Deletions cut 8 bases from V and 3 bases from J, with 10 bases between. The CDR3 extends over 13 amino acids. From germline, CDR1 is MNHEY and CDR2 SVGAGI. CDR3 in DNA: TGTGCCAGCCTAGGCGGTTCTAATGAAAAACTGTTTTTT. It specifies CASLGGSNEKLFF.

The rearrangement uses TRBV5-1 and TRBJ2-7; D may be TRBD1 (5 bases). Germline CDR1 SGHRS, CDR2 YFSETQ. The CDR3 is 13 residues long. Trimming removed 0 bases from V and 7 bases from J, with 11 bases in between. The CDR3: CASSLAAGHEQYF. The CDR3 coding sequence is TGCGCCAGCAGCTTGGCGGCAGGGCATGAGCAGTACTTC.

This clone showed up just a few times. This chain links TRBV5-4 with TRBJ2-1; 14 nucleotides line up with TRBD2. The CDR3 is 14 residues long. Per the germline V gene, CDR1 is SGHNT and CDR2 is YYREEE (reference sequence). V shed 5 bases, J shed 14 bases, and the junction held 9 bases outside the gene matches. The CDR3 sequence: CASRGTGTSGSEFF. The DNA of the CDR3 is TGTGCCAGCAGGGGGACAGGGACTAGCGGGAGTGAGTTCTTC.

The chain uses TRBV19 and TRBJ2-1; D perhaps matches TRBD1 (6 bases). The V gene lost 6 bases and the J gene lost 5 bases, with 11 bases spanning the gap. Per germline, CDR1 LNHDA and CDR2 SQIVND (reference sequence). The CDR3 sequence is 13 residues long. Written as DNA, the CDR3 is TGTGCCAGTAGCATCGGACAGAACAATGAGCAGTTCTTC. Its translation: CASSIGQNNEQFF.

V gene TRBV18 combines with J gene TRBJ1-3; D possibly corresponds to TRBD1 (5 bases). The CDR3 covers 14 residues. Germline V gives CDR1 KGHSH, CDR2 LQKENI. Trimming pared 2 bases from V and 6 bases from J, leaving 11 bases between. The CDR3 sequence is CASSPSQGSNTIYF. DNA for the CDR3: TGTGCCAGCTCACCATCGCAGGGCTCAAACACCATATATTTT.

The gene calls are TRBV19 and TRBJ1-4; 8 bases align to TRBD1. Germline-derived CDR1 and CDR2 are LNHDA and SQIVND (reference sequence). This CDR3 is 14 amino acids long. The V segment lost 7 bases and the J segment 5 bases; nucleotides outside the gene matches: 6. The CDR3 nucleotides are TGTGCCAGTACCAAGGGGACAGGAAATGAAAAACTGTTTTTT. This sequence encodes CASTKGTGNEKLFF.

This clone has more than one count but fewer than ten. The chain is built from TRBV9 and TRBJ2-3; D possibly corresponds to TRBD2 (6 bases). This CDR3 spans 15 amino acids. Germline CDR1 reads SGDLS; CDR2 reads YYNGEE. V lost 4 bases to trimming and J lost 0 bases, with 12 bases between them. As DNA, the CDR3 is TGTGCCAGCAGCCACAGCGGGTCTAGCACAGATACGCAGTATTTT. Its translation: CASSHSGSSTDTQYF. The whole variable domain, filled in from reference TRBV9 and TRBJ2-3, reads DSGVTQTPKHLITATGQRVTLRCSPRSGDLSVYWYQQSLDQGLQFLIQYYNGEERAKGNILERFSAQQFPDLHSELNLSSLELGDSALYFCASSHSGSSTDTQYFGPGTRLTVL.

The chain is built from TRBV5-1 and TRBJ2-7; TRBD2 matches 10 bases. The germline V gene encodes CDR1 SGHRS and CDR2 YFSETQ. The CDR3 is 14 residues long. J lost 3 bases, V lost 5 bases, and 5 bases had no gene match. The CDR3, as DNA: TGCGCCAGCAGTGCGGGACTAGCGATCTACGAGCAGTACTTC. Amino acid sequence: CASSAGLAIYEQYF.

The J gene is TRBJ1-6, the V gene TRBV4-1; TRBD1 is a possible D gene (5 bases). V shed 4 bases and J shed 10 bases, with 14 bases lying between them. Germline CDR1 MGHRA, CDR2 YSYEKL. This CDR3 is 14 amino acids long. CDR3 amino acids: CASSLTGGVSPLHF. The CDR3 DNA reads TGCGCCAGCAGCCTTACCGGGGGGGTCTCACCCCTCCACTTT.

The gene calls are TRBV28 and TRBJ1-4, with a possible D match to TRBD1 (6 bases). Deletions cut 3 bases from V and 8 bases from J, with 16 bases between. The CDR3 consists of 15 residues. Per the germline V gene, CDR1 is MDHEN and CDR2 is SYDVKM. CDR3 region: CASSFETGGDEKLFF. DNA for the CDR3: TGTGCCAGCAGTTTCGAGACAGGCGGAGACGAAAAACTGTTTTTT.

The J gene is TRBJ2-1, the V gene TRBV7-2, with 16 nucleotides matching TRBD2. Germline CDR1 SGHTA, CDR2 FQGNSA. This CDR3 has 14 residues. The J segment lost 10 bases and the V segment lost 4 bases, leaving 1 base of the junction unmatched. CDR3 loop: CASSSGLAGGEQFF. The CDR3 DNA reads as TGTGCCAGCAGCTCGGGACTAGCGGGAGGGGAGCAGTTCTTC.

J is TRBJ1-3 and V is TRBV6-5; D gene unclear. CDR1 and CDR2 from the germline V gene are MNHEY and SVGAGI. The ends were cut back, 5 bases at V and 4 bases at J, with 6 bases in the middle. The CDR3 sequence is 12 residues long. The CDR3 here is CASSNQGNTIYF. The CDR3 DNA sequence: TGTGCCAGCAGTAACCAGGGAAACACCATATATTTT.

By share, this clone ranks as medium-sized. This sequence joins TRBV10-2 and TRBJ2-7; 8 bases map to TRBD2. J gave up 3 bases and V 6 bases, and 7 bases lay outside the gene matches. Germline-derived CDR1 and CDR2 are WSHSY and SAAADI. This CDR3 has 14 amino acids. In DNA form, the CDR3 reads TGCGCCAGCAGCGATACCGGGGGGGTCTACGAGCAGTACTTC. Residues: CASSDTGGVYEQYF.

J is TRBJ1-6 and V is TRBV2; the D is unclear. The CDR3 length is 13 residues. Germline values: CDR1 SNHLY, CDR2 FYNNEI. Trimming cost V 1 base and J 8 bases, with 6 bases left between them. CDR3 nucleotide sequence: TGTGCCAGCAGTGAAGACCGCGATTCACCCCTCCACTTT. Its protein product is CASSEDRDSPLHF.

The chain couples TRBV30 to TRBJ1-6; weak D call: TRBD1 (6 bases). The CDR3 totals 13 residues. CDR1 and CDR2 from the germline V gene are GTSNPN and SVGIG (reference sequence). V lost 4 bases to trimming and J lost 7 bases, with 11 bases between them. The CDR3 spells CAWNTGHNSPLHF. The CDR3 coding sequence is TGTGCCTGGAATACGGGACACAATTCACCCCTCCACTTT.

This sequence joins TRBV5-8 and TRBJ1-6; 7 nucleotides align to TRBD1. Germline trimming cut 3 bases from V and 7 bases from J; bases unmatched to any gene: 4. CDR3 size: 14 residues. CDR1 is SGHTS and CDR2 is YDEGEE in the germline V gene. The CDR3 protein is CASSSGTANSPLHF. The DNA for the CDR3 is TGTGCCAGCAGCTCCGGGACAGCCAATTCACCCCTCCACTTT.

The V call is TRBV7-2, the J call TRBJ1-1; D unclear. The germline V and J ends were trimmed by 0 bases and 6 bases, with 11 bases remaining between them. The CDR3 has 14 residues. CDR1 SGHTA and CDR2 FQGNSA come from the germline V gene. In DNA form, the CDR3 reads TGTGCCAGCAGCTTAGCGCGGGGAAGCCCTGAAGCTTTCTTT. Protein sequence: CASSLARGSPEAFF.

CDR3 nucleotide sequence: TGTGCCAGTAGTGTGGTTGGGGCGTCCGACTATGGCTACACCTTC. Its translation: CASSVVGASDYGYTF. The V call is TRBV19, the J call TRBJ1-2; D perhaps matches TRBD1 (5 bases). Trimming cost V 5 bases and J 3 bases, with 16 bases left between them. Germline values: CDR1 LNHDA, CDR2 SQIVND (reference sequence). There are 15 residues in the CDR3. Complete variable domain (other parts from reference TRBV19 and TRBJ1-2): DGGITQSPKYLFRKEGQNVTLSCEQNLNHDAMYWYRQDPGQGLRLIYYSQIVNDFQKGDIAEGYSVSREKKESFPLTVTSAQKNPTAFYLCASSVVGASDYGYTFGSGTRLTVV.

This clone appeared a few times. The gene calls are TRBV2 and TRBJ1-3, with a possible D match to TRBD1 (5 bases). Deletions cut 7 bases from V and 0 bases from J, with 16 bases between. The CDR3 runs 16 residues. From germline, CDR1 is SNHLY and CDR2 FYNNEI. This chain's CDR3 is CASTSMEGRSGNTIYF. DNA for the CDR3: TGTGCCAGCACTTCGATGGAGGGGCGCTCTGGAAACACCATATATTTT.

The chain couples TRBV5-1 to TRBJ2-5; no clear D. Germline V gene data show CDR1 as SGHRS and CDR2 as YFSETQ. There are 12 residues in the CDR3. V dropped 4 bases and J dropped 1 base, with 5 bases sitting between them. The CDR3 loop is CASSRVQETQYF. The CDR3 DNA reads TGCGCCAGCAGCCGGGTCCAAGAGACCCAGTACTTC.